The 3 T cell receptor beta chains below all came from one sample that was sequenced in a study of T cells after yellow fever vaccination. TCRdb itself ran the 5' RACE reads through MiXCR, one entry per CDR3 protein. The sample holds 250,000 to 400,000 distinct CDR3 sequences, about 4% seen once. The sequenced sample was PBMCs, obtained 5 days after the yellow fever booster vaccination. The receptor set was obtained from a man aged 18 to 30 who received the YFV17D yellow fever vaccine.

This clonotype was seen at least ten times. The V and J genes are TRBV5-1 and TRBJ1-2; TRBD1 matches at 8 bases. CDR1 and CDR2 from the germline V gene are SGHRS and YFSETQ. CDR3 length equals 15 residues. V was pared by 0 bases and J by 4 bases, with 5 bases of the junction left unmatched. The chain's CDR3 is CASSLGSGGTYGYTF. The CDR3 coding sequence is TGCGCCAGCAGCTTGGGGTCAGGGGGCACCTATGGCTACACCTTC.

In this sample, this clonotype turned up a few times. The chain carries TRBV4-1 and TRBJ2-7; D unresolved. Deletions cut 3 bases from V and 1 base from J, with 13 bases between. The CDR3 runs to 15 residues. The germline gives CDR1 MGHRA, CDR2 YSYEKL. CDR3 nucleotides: TGCGCCAGCAGCCATGCGGAAGGCGAATCCTACGAGCAGTACTTC. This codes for CASSHAEGESYEQYF.

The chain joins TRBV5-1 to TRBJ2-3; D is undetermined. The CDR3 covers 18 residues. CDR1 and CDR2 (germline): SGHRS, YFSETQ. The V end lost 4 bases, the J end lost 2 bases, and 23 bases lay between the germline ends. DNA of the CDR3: TGCGCCAGCAGCGCCCGGATATGGACCGCTAGTTCCACAGATACGCAGTATTTT. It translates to CASSARIWTASSTDTQYF. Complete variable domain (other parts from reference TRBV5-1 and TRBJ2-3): KAGVTQTPRYLIKTRGQQVTLSCSPISGHRSVSWYQQTPGQGLQFLFEYFSETQRNKGNFPGRFSGRQFSNSRSEMNVSTLELGDSALYLCASSARIWTASSTDTQYFGPGTRLTVL.